This T cell receptor beta chain was recovered during a study of T cell responses to AZD1222 COVID-19 vaccine. Overall study findings and caveats: Spike-specific TCR depth and breadth grew after two AZD1222 doses.

Sequencing was performed with immunoSEQ multiplex PCR; in TCRdb, only in-frame clones are kept and a portion is missing. Of roughly 150,000 clones listed, 75% to 90% were seen once; the top ten hold about 1.5%. The germline gives CDR1 SGHNT, CDR2 YYREEE (reference sequence). The V and J ends lost 1 base and 2 bases, in that order; junction bases with no gene match: 3. This CDR3 is 15 amino acids long. Notes on this clone: No antigen is known for it.

The clonotype originates from an adult who received the AZD1222 COVID-19 vaccine. The sample here was peripheral blood, taken 28 days after the second AZD1222 dose. The J gene is TRBJ2-7, the V gene TRBV5-4, with TRBD2 matching over 10 bases. CDR3 sequence: CASSLTGLAAYEQYF. The CDR3 nucleotides are TGTGCCAGCAGCTTGACCGGACTAGCGGCCTACGAGCAGTACTTC.